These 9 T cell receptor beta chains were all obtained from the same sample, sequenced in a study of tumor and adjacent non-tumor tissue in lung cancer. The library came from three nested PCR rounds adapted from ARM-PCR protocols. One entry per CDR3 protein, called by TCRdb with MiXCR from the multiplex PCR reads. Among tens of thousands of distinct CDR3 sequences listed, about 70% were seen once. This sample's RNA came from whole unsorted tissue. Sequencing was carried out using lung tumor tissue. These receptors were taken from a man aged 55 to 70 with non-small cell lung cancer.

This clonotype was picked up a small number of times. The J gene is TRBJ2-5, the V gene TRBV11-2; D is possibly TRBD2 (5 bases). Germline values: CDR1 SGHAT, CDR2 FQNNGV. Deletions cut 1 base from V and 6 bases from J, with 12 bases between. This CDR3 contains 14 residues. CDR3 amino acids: CASSLGGSVQTQYF. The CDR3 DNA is TGTGCCAGCAGCTTAGGAGGGTCGGTCCAGACCCAGTACTTC.

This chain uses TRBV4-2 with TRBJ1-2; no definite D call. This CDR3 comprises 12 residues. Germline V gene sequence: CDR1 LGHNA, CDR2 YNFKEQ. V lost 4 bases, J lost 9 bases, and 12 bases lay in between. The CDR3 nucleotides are TGTGCCAGCAGCCCAGATAGGGCTTGCTACACCTTC. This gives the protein CASSPDRACYTF.

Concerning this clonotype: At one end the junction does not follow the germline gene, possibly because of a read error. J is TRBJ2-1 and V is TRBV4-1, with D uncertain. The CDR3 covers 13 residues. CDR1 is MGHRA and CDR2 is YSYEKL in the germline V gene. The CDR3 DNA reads TGCGCCAGCAGCCAAGATCCGAGTGCTGAGCAGTTCTTT. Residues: CASSQDPSAEQFF.

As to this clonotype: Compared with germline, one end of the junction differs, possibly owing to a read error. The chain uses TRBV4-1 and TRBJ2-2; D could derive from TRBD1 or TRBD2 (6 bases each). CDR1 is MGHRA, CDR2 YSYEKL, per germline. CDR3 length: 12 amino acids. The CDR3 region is CASQQGGGEPFF. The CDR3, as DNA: TGCGCCAGCCAACAGGGTGGCGGGGAGCCGTTTTTT.

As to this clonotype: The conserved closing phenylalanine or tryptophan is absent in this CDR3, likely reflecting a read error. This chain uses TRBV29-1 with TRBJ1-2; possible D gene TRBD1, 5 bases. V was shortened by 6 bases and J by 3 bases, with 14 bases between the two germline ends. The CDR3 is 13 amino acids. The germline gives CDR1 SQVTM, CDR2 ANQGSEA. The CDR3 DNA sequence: TGCAGCGTGCGAGGGACGGGGGACTATGGCTACACCTTA. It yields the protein CSVRGTGDYGYTL.

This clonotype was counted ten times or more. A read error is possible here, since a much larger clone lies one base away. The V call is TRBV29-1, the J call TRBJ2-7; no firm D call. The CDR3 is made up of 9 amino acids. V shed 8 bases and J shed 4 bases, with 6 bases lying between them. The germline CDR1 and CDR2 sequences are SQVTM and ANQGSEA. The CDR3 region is CSIGYEQYF. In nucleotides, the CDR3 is TGCAGCATTGGATACGAGCAGTACTTC.

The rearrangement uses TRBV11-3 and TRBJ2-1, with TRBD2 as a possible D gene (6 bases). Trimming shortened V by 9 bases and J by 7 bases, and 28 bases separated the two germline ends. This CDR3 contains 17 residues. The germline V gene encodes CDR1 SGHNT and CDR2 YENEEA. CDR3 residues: CARSQTSRWRAFNEQFF. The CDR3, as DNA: TGTGCCAGAAGCCAAACTAGCCGATGGAGGGCCTTTAATGAGCAGTTCTTC.

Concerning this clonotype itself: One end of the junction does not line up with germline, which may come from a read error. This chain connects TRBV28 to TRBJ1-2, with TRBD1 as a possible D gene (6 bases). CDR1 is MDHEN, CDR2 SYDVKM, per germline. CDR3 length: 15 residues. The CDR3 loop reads CASSLCVTGDYGYTF. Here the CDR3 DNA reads TGCGCCAGCAGTTTATGTGTGACAGGCGACTATGGCTACACCTTC.

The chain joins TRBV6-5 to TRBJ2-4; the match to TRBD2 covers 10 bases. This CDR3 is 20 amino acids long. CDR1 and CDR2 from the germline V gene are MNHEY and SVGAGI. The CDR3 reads CVGSPGLADFLMEAKNIQYF. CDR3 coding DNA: TGTGTCGGCAGCCCTGGACTAGCGGATTTTCTCATGGAAGCCAAAAACATTCAGTACTTC.